A single sample gave rise to the 5 T cell receptor beta chains below, sequenced in a study of T cell responses to AZD1222 COVID-19 vaccine. The data were produced by immunoSEQ multiplex PCR, yet TCRdb's version contains in-frame clones alone and is incomplete. There are roughly 160,000 clones in the sample; 91% occur only once, and about 1.9% lies in the top ten. This sample comprised peripheral blood, obtained on day 0 of AZD1222 vaccination. The origin of the receptors is an adult in good health.

The rearrangement uses TRBV23-1 and TRBJ1-2; the match to TRBD1 covers 9 bases. TRBV23-1 is an ORF; its function is uncertain. The length of the CDR3 is 16 residues. With 3 bases clipped from V and 3 bases from J, the junction kept 8 bases outside the gene matches. The CDR3 nucleotides read TGCGCCAGCAGTCAGGCAGGGACAGGGTACGACTATGGCTACACCTTC. Amino acid sequence: CASSQAGTGYDYGYTF.

The chain uses TRBV6-2 or TRBV6-3 and TRBJ2-7; 7 nucleotides align to TRBD1. The CDR3 has 13 residues. Germline V lookup: CDR1 MNHEY, CDR2 SVGEGT. Trimming cost V 5 bases and J 4 bases; bases outside gene matches: 5. CDR3 region: CASSKGQLYEQYF. The CDR3 DNA reads as TGTGCCAGCAGTAAGGGACAGCTTTACGAGCAGTACTTC.

The rearrangement uses TRBV5-8 and TRBJ2-7, with no clear D. The germline gives CDR1 SGHTS, CDR2 YDEGEE. Deletions cut 3 bases from V and 1 base from J, with 5 bases between. The CDR3 covers 12 residues. CDR3 residues: CASSSTSYEQYF. DNA for the CDR3: TGTGCCAGCAGCTCGACTTCCTACGAGCAGTACTTC.

This clone was found once. CDR3 in DNA: TGTGCCAGCAGTGACAGACACCAGGGGGCAGGAGATGGCTACACCTTC. Encoded protein: CASSDRHQGAGDGYTF. V and J are TRBV2 and TRBJ1-2; TRBD1 matches 8 bases. The germline V gene encodes CDR1 SNHLY and CDR2 FYNNEI. CDR3 length equals 16 residues. Trimming at V came to 3 bases and at J to 6 bases, leaving 12 bases not matched to a gene. The whole variable domain, remainder taken from reference TRBV2 and TRBJ1-2, is EPEVTQTPSHQVTQMGQEVILRCVPISNHLYFYWYRQILGQKVEFLVSFYNNEISEKSEIFDDQFSVERPDGSNFTLKIRSTKLEDSAMYFCASSDRHQGAGDGYTFGSGTRLTVV.

The chain carries TRBV6-4 and TRBJ2-6; 7 bases map to TRBD1. From germline, CDR1 is MRHNA and CDR2 SNTAGT. The CDR3 extends over 16 amino acids. Trimming at V came to 4 bases and at J to 0 bases, leaving 3 bases not matched to a gene. The chain's CDR3 is CASSAGQASGANVLTF. In DNA, the CDR3 is TGTGCCAGCAGTGCCGGACAGGCCTCTGGGGCCAACGTCCTGACTTTC.